A single sample is the source of the 14 T cell receptor beta chains below, sequenced in a study of cytomegalovirus exposure and HLA in healthy donors. The PCR made use of 60 Vbeta and 13 Jbeta primers. Assay used: immunoSEQ multiplex PCR; TCRdb lists only in-frame clones, some missing. This sample has 120,000 or so clones; around 84% occur once, and the top ten carry roughly 6.3%. The sequenced sample was PBMCs. The receptors come from a woman aged 35 to 49 in good health and CMV-seronegative.

The rearrangement links TRBV18 to TRBJ2-7, with 7 bases that match TRBD1. The CDR3 loop spans 14 amino acids. In germline, CDR1 is KGHSH, CDR2 LQKENI. With 5 bases clipped from V and 0 bases from J, the junction kept 4 bases outside the gene matches. The CDR3 sequence: CASSSGQSSYEQYF. The CDR3 DNA follows: TGTGCCAGCTCATCGGGACAGAGCTCCTACGAGCAGTACTTC.

The chain uses TRBV20-1 and TRBJ2-1; D is undetermined. V gave up 5 bases and J gave up 9 bases, with 11 bases separating them. The CDR3 runs to 11 residues. Germline lookup yields CDR1 DFQATT and CDR2 SNEGSKA (reference sequence). CDR3 nucleotides: TGCAGTGCTCCGGTTAGCATTGAGCAGTTCTTC. Its translation: CSAPVSIEQFF.

The rearrangement links TRBV7-2 to TRBJ1-3; the D is unclear. The germline gives CDR1 SGHTA, CDR2 FQGNSA. The CDR3 has 15 amino acids. With 2 bases removed from V and 4 bases from J, the gap between germline ends came to 12 bases. The CDR3 sequence: CASSLSSLPGNTIYF. The CDR3 DNA follows: TGTGCCAGCAGCTTATCCAGTTTGCCGGGAAACACCATATATTTT. Filled out from reference TRBV7-2 and TRBJ1-3, the complete variable domain reads GAGVSQSPSNKVTEKGKDVELRCDPISGHTALYWYRQSLGQGLEFLIYFQGNSAPDKSGLPSDRFSAERTGGSVSTLTIQRTQQEDSAVYLCASSLSSLPGNTIYFGEGSWLTVV.

The V gene is TRBV29-1, the J gene TRBJ1-1; possibly TRBD1 for D (5 bases). CDR1 SQVTM and CDR2 ANQGSEA come from the germline V gene. This CDR3 region has 11 residues. The V end lost 7 bases, the J end lost 7 bases, and 13 bases lay between the germline ends. In nucleotides, the CDR3 is TGCAGCGCCCACGGGGGTCGTGAAGCTTTCTTT. This gives the protein CSAHGGREAFF.

The chain links TRBV5-5 to TRBJ1-4, with 7 bases identical to TRBD1. Trimming removed 0 bases from V and 8 bases from J; junction bases left unmatched: 16. The germline CDR1 and CDR2 sequences are SGHKS and YYEKEE (reference sequence). CDR3 size: 18 residues. The CDR3 is CASSLAEVRTGSWEKLFF. DNA of the CDR3: TGTGCCAGCAGCTTGGCCGAGGTTCGGACAGGAAGTTGGGAAAAACTGTTTTTT.

V gene TRBV29-1 combines with J gene TRBJ2-5; a possible D gene is TRBD2 (8 bases). Germline-derived CDR1 and CDR2 are SQVTM and ANQGSEA. This CDR3 region has 15 residues. V was trimmed by 6 bases and J by 5 bases, leaving 22 bases between them. This chain's CDR3 is CSVPGLGGQGETQYF. CDR3 coding DNA: TGCAGCGTACCGGGACTAGGGGGCCAGGGGGAGACCCAGTACTTC.

The V and J genes are TRBV28 and TRBJ2-3, with D tentatively TRBD2 (5 bases). The length of the CDR3 is 13 residues. Trimming left V 8 bases short and J 4 bases short, with 13 bases between. The germline gives CDR1 MDHEN, CDR2 SYDVKM. CDR3 DNA: TGTGCCAGCTTGAGACGGGGTCCAGATACGCAGTATTTT. It specifies CASLRRGPDTQYF.

The rearrangement uses TRBV7-2 and TRBJ2-1; 8 positions match TRBD2. J lost 4 bases, V lost 1 base, and 6 bases had no gene match. Germline CDR1 is SGHTA and CDR2 is FQGNSA. The CDR3 loop spans 16 amino acids. The CDR3 nucleotides are TGTGCCAGCAGCTTAGTCCTGTCGGGAGGGTACAATGAGCAGTTCTTC. Its protein is CASSLVLSGGYNEQFF.

The CDR3 here is CASSAHRGGNEKLFF. The CDR3 region has the DNA TGTGCCAGCAGCGCCCACCGGGGAGGTAATGAAAAACTGTTTTTT. The chain carries TRBV9 and TRBJ1-4; no clear D gene. The CDR3 has 15 residues. Germline values: CDR1 SGDLS, CDR2 YYNGEE. Trimming shortened V by 3 bases and J by 4 bases, and 13 bases separated the two germline ends.

The chain links TRBV15 to TRBJ2-2; D remains ambiguous. This CDR3 region has 16 residues. Germline lookup yields CDR1 LNHNV and CDR2 YYDKDF (reference sequence). Trimming shortened V by 0 bases and J by 3 bases, and 11 bases separated the two germline ends. The CDR3 sequence is CATSRDWAAYTGELFF. The CDR3 nucleotides are TGTGCCACCAGCAGAGATTGGGCAGCCTACACCGGGGAGCTGTTTTTT.

This rearrangement joins TRBV10-1 to TRBJ2-3, with TRBD1 matching 7 bases. Per germline, CDR1 WNHNN and CDR2 SYGVQD (reference sequence). The junction had 6 bases not matched to a gene; V was cut back by 3 bases and J by 3 bases. The length of the CDR3 is 15 residues. CDR3 nucleotides: TGCGCCAGCAGTGACAGGGGGTATGTGACAGATACGCAGTATTTT. Translated, it gives CASSDRGYVTDTQYF.

The chain couples TRBV21-1 to TRBJ1-2; TRBD1, the table's D call, was not compared with the DNA. TRBV21-1 is an annotated pseudogene. CDR3 length: 19 amino acids. The CDR3: CASSKLPPGQEEEMHGYTF. The CDR3, as DNA: TGTGCCAGCAGTAAACTTCCGCCGGGACAGGAGGAGGAAATGCATGGCTACACCTTC.

The chain couples TRBV11-2 to TRBJ2-7, with 7 bases lining up with TRBD1. Germline CDR1 is SGHAT and CDR2 is FQNNGV. The CDR3 is 14 residues long. V trimming: 2 bases; J trimming: 2 bases; junction bases outside the gene matches: 3. Here the CDR3 reads CASSLHRGPYEQYF. For the CDR3, the DNA is TGTGCCAGCAGCTTACACAGGGGACCCTACGAGCAGTACTTC.

The count of this clone is one. The rearrangement links TRBV5-1 to TRBJ2-5; D perhaps matches TRBD2 (6 bases). This CDR3 has 15 amino acids. The germline V and J ends were trimmed by 0 bases and 2 bases, with 11 bases remaining between them. Germline CDR1 and CDR2: SGHRS and YFSETQ. The CDR3 loop reads CASSLGTAGQETQYF. In DNA, the CDR3 is TGCGCCAGCAGCTTGGGGACCGCGGGGCAAGAGACCCAGTACTTC.